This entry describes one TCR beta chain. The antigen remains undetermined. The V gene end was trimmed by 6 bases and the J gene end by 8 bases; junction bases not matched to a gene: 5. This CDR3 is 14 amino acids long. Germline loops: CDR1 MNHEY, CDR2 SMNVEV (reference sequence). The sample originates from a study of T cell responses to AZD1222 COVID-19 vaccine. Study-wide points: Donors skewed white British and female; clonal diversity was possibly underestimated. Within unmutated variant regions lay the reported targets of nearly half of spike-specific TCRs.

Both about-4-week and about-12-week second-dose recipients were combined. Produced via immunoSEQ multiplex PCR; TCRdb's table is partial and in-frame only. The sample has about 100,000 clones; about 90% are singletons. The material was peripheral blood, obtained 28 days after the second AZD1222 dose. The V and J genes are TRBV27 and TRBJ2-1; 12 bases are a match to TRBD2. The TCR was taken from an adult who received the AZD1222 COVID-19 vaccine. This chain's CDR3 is CASRTSGRNYEQFF. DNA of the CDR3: TGTGCCAGCAGGACTAGCGGGAGAAACTATGAGCAGTTCTTC.